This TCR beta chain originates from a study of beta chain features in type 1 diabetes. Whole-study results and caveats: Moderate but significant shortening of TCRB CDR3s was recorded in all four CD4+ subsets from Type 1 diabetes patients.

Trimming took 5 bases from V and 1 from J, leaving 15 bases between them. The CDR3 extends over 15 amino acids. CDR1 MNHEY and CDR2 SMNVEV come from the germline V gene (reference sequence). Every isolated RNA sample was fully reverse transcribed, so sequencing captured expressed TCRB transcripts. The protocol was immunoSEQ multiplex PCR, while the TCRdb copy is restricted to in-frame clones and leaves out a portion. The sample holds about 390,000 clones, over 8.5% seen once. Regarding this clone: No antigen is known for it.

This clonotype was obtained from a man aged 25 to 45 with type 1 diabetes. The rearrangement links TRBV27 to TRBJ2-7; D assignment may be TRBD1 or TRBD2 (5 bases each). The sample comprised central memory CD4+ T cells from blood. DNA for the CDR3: TGTGCCAGCAGTAAGAGGGGTCTGGGATCCTACGAGCAGTACTTC. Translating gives CASSKRGLGSYEQYF.